This is a list of T cell receptor beta chains from one sample in a study of long-term antiretroviral therapy in people with HIV. TCRdb's copy holds only in-frame clones and misses some; the assay was immunoSEQ multiplex PCR. The sample carries more than 25,000 clones, around 97% recorded once. The source was unsorted PBMCs, collected 7.6 years after starting antiretroviral therapy. These receptors were obtained from a man aged 25 to 45 with HIV. CDR3s include the opening cysteine and the closing phenylalanine or tryptophan. The D gene is left open where the match is weak. Clone size, where shown, is once, few, many, or a class for clones that have expanded.

CDR3: CASSLVGGRANYGYTF; DNA: TGTGCCAGCAGCTTAGTGGGGGGGAGGGCTAACTATGGCTACACCTTC; size: -; V: TRBV11-2; D: -; J: TRBJ1-2
CDR3: CASSLLILRGYSPLHF; DNA: TGTGCCAGCAGCTTATTGATTTTGAGGGGTTATTCACCCCTCCACTTT; size: -; V: TRBV5-8; D: -; J: TRBJ1-6
CDR3: CASSLELGQHTEAFF; DNA: TGTGCCAGCAGCTTAGAATTGGGTCAGCACACTGAAGCTTTCTTT; size: -; V: TRBV11-2; D: -; J: TRBJ1-1
CDR3: CATRLRGRETQYF; DNA: TGTGCCACCCGACTCAGGGGGCGGGAGACCCAGTACTTC; size: -; V: TRBV7-6; D: TRBD1; J: TRBJ2-5
CDR3: CASSITGVQFF; DNA: TGTGCCAGCAGTATCACAGGGGTTCAGTTCTTC; size: once; V: TRBV2; D: TRBD1; J: TRBJ2-1
CDR3: CASSLNRWASGGGYNEQFF; DNA: TGTGCTAGCAGCTTAAATCGTTGGGCTAGCGGGGGGGGCTACAATGAGCAGTTCTTC; size: -; V: TRBV7-7; D: TRBD2; J: TRBJ2-1
CDR3: CAAGGQETQYF; DNA: TGCGCGGCGGGAGGGCAAGAGACCCAGTACTTC; size: -; V: TRBV20-1; D: TRBD2; J: TRBJ2-5
CDR3: CASSGADTQYF; DNA: TGTGCCAGCAGTGGTGCAGATACGCAGTATTTT; size: -; V: TRBV6-5; D: -; J: TRBJ2-3
CDR3: CASSVATGGYGYTF; DNA: TGTGCCAGCAGCGTAGCTACAGGTGGCTATGGCTACACCTTC; size: -; V: TRBV9; D: -; J: TRBJ1-2
CDR3: CASSFPFLLTLSYEQYF; DNA: TGTGCCAGCAGCTTCCCCTTCCTCCTGACCCTATCCTACGAGCAGTACTTC; size: -; V: TRBV11-1; D: -; J: TRBJ2-7
CDR3: CSAIPTDRSYEQYF; DNA: TGCAGCGCTATTCCGACAGACCGCTCCTACGAGCAGTACTTC; size: -; V: TRBV29-1; D: -; J: TRBJ2-7
CDR3: CASSLVRNNSPLHF; DNA: TGTGCCAGCAGCTTAGTAAGGAACAATTCACCCCTCCACTTT; size: -; V: TRBV7-2; D: -; J: TRBJ1-6
CDR3: CASSSDYYSYEQYF; DNA: TGTGCCAGCAGCTCCGACTATTACTCCTACGAGCAGTACTTC; size: -; V: TRBV5-4; D: -; J: TRBJ2-7
CDR3: CASNGGPNNSPLHF; DNA: TGTGCCAGCAATGGGGGACCGAACAATTCACCCCTCCACTTT; size: once; V: TRBV21-1; D: -; J: TRBJ1-6
CDR3: CASSILDRVHEQYF; DNA: TGTGCCAGCAGCATCCTGGACAGGGTGCACGAGCAGTACTTC; size: once; V: TRBV11-2; D: TRBD1; J: TRBJ2-7
CDR3: CASSLGRSLSGNTIYF; DNA: TGCGCCAGCAGCTTGGGGCGCAGTCTCTCTGGAAACACCATATATTTT; size: -; V: TRBV5-1; D: -; J: TRBJ1-3
CDR3: CASSFASGVNQPQHF; DNA: TGTGCCAGCAGCTTCGCCAGCGGGGTCAATCAGCCCCAGCATTTT; size: -; V: TRBV7-8; D: -; J: TRBJ1-5
CDR3: CASKGGLHNEQFF; DNA: TGTGCCAGCAAGGGGGGGCTGCACAATGAGCAGTTCTTC; size: once; V: TRBV9; D: -; J: TRBJ2-1
CDR3: CASSYMAGNTIYF; DNA: TGTGCCAGCAGTTACATGGCTGGAAACACCATATATTTT; size: -; V: TRBV6-6; D: -; J: TRBJ1-3
CDR3: CASSLLGLGYEQYF; DNA: TGTGCCAGCAGTTTATTGGGGTTAGGTTACGAGCAGTACTTC; size: -; V: TRBV27; D: -; J: TRBJ2-7
CDR3: CASSRGTGNTGELFF; DNA: TGTGCCAGCAGCCGGGGGACAGGAAACACCGGGGAGCTGTTTTTT; size: -; V: TRBV14; D: TRBD1; J: TRBJ2-2
CDR3: CASREAVTNTDTQYF; DNA: TGTGCCAGCAGGGAGGCGGTGACTAACACAGATACGCAGTATTTT; size: -; V: TRBV2; D: -; J: TRBJ2-3
CDR3: CASEPGLAGNEQFF; DNA: TGTGCCAGCGAGCCGGGACTAGCGGGCAATGAGCAGTTCTTC; size: -; V: TRBV11-2; D: TRBD2; J: TRBJ2-1
CDR3: CSVLTGGRNTEAFF; DNA: TGCAGCGTTTTGACAGGGGGCAGGAACACTGAAGCTTTCTTT; size: -; V: TRBV29-1; D: TRBD1; J: TRBJ1-1
CDR3: CASSQFGTSGTFGDTQYF; DNA: TGCGCCAGCAGCCAATTTGGGACTAGCGGGACCTTCGGAGATACGCAGTATTTT; size: -; V: TRBV4-1; D: TRBD2; J: TRBJ2-3
CDR3: CASSLGWGNTEAFF; DNA: TGTGCCAGCAGCTTAGGCTGGGGGAACACTGAAGCTTTCTTT; size: once; V: TRBV7-9; D: -; J: TRBJ1-1
CDR3: CASSPVLFGYNEQFF; DNA: TGTGCCAGCAGCCCCGTCCTGTTCGGGTACAATGAGCAGTTCTTC; size: -; V: TRBV7-2; D: -; J: TRBJ2-1
CDR3: CASAGGKSEQYF; DNA: TGTGCCAGCGCCGGGGGAAAGAGCGAGCAGTACTTC; size: -; V: TRBV7-9; D: -; J: TRBJ2-7
CDR3: CASSKGLYEQYF; DNA: TGTGCCAGCAGTAAGGGTTTATACGAGCAGTACTTC; size: -; V: TRBV6-1; D: -; J: TRBJ2-7
CDR3: CASSYVKDVPYEQYF; DNA: TGTGCCAGCAGTTATGTTAAGGACGTACCCTACGAGCAGTACTTC; size: -; V: TRBV6-8; D: -; J: TRBJ2-7